Sequencing of this TCR beta chain was carried out in a study of T-cell memory formation after mild COVID-19 (dated by TCRdb to 2020 to 2022). Regarding the research as a whole: TCR sequence clusters from the two donors were largely donor specific. Longitudinal TCRalpha and TCRbeta repertoire sequencing tracked T-cell clones expanding and contracting after mild COVID-19 in a couple of donors. Two young, previously healthy adult volunteers made up the cohort, one male and one female. The paper's findings and limits, for the study overall: Some responding clones were detected in pre-infection memory, which suggested that pre-existing cross-reactive memory T cells had joined the SARS-CoV-2 response. SARS-CoV-2 specificity of the second-wave clones peaking on day 37 was not confirmed. Only a couple of mild cases were covered in the study, and larger cohorts including severe cases with pre-infection samples were considered necessary. Contracting CD4+ clones were located mainly in the CM and EM memory subsets, whereas CD8+ clones were found to be enriched in EMRA. From day 15 to 85, contracting clones showed balanced CD4/CD8 phenotypes, whereas a second wave of clones that expanded from day 15 to 37 leaned towards CD4+.

The germline V gene specifies SGHTA as CDR1 and FQGNSA as CDR2. V gives up 4 bases and J gives up 5 bases, and the segment between their germline ends measures 9 bases. The CDR3 covers 12 residues, taking in both the cysteine and the phenylalanine. Only the CDR3 portion is preserved as DNA: 36 bases, with reading frame beginning at the first base. Remarks on this clonotype: No cognate antigen has been identified for it. No clone much larger than this one lies a single base away; base qualities are absent.

Ficoll-Paque density gradient centrifugation was the method used to isolate PBMCs. Sequencing relied on an Illumina NovaSeq 6000. cDNA libraries for TCRalpha and TCRbeta were prepared by 5'RACE using constant-segment primers, with sample barcodes and unique molecular identifiers added. RNA was extracted from every sample with Trizol reagent. The libraries were amplified in two PCR steps, and the second step added a second sample barcode and Illumina TruSeq adapters. The libraries were sequenced on an Illumina NovaSeq using 2 x 150 bp paired-end reads. Processing in the source paper ran as follows. With migec v1.2.7, reads were demultiplexed and then collapsed into UMI-guided consensus sequences. With mixcr v2.1.11, UMI consensuses were aligned to TRA and TRB V and J templates and assembled into clonotypes. A clonotype was counted as expanded or contracted only if both edgeR and NoisET called the change significant, with noise models trained on biological replicates. For edgeR calls, a false discovery rate-adjusted p below 0.01 and a log2 fold-change threshold of 1 were applied. As an exploratory analysis of dynamics, max-normalized trajectories of the 1000 most abundant clonotypes were examined with PCA combined with hierarchical clustering. Each responding clone was given a CD4 or CD8 phenotype based on the CD4+ and CD8+ repertoires, which had been sequenced separately. TCRdb applied fastp at Q25 and MiXCR to the public reads, then kept only in-frame beta chains. CDR3 protein duplicates are merged, each entry listing the most common genes and DNA. The V and J calls follow TCRdb's processing rather than the paper's. The sample yields 250,000 to 300,000 distinct CDR3 sequences; 8% to 9% were counted once. The ten largest make up about 20% of the sample.

This receptor was obtained from a man younger than 30 who had mild COVID-19 (a few samples of this study predate the infection). The sample titles of this study are shuffled in the database, so cell type and time point are left out; the donor was told from shared clones. Material for sequencing was PBMCs or a T cell subset sorted from them (not recorded which). Recombination joined TRBV7-2 with TRBJ2-7; no D segment can be confidently identified. The CDR3 here reads CASSSLDHEQYF. The DNA sequence is as follows: TGTGCCAGCAGCTCCCTCGACCACGAGCAGTACTTC.